This TCR beta chain was retrieved from a study of shared clonotypes between healthy human individuals. The study separated CD4+ cells into CD45RA+ naive and CD45RA-negative memory subsets. Trimming removed 4 bases at V and 5 bases at J, with 9 bases between. The CDR3 length is 14 residues. The germline gives CDR1 SEHNR, CDR2 FQNEAQ (reference sequence). The table came from immunoSEQ multiplex PCR; TCRdb's copy has only in-frame clones and leaves some out. This table holds over a million clones, about 75% found once. The chain carries TRBV7-9 and TRBJ1-6, with D possibly TRBD1 on 5 matching bases. The clonotype originates from a man aged 18 to 35 in good health. Sequences were obtained from memory CD4+ T cells sorted from blood. Subset described: CD45RA-negative fraction. CDR3 amino acids: CASSSGRNNSPLHF. In nucleotides, the CDR3 is TGTGCCAGCAGCTCGGGACGTAATAATTCACCCCTCCACTTT.